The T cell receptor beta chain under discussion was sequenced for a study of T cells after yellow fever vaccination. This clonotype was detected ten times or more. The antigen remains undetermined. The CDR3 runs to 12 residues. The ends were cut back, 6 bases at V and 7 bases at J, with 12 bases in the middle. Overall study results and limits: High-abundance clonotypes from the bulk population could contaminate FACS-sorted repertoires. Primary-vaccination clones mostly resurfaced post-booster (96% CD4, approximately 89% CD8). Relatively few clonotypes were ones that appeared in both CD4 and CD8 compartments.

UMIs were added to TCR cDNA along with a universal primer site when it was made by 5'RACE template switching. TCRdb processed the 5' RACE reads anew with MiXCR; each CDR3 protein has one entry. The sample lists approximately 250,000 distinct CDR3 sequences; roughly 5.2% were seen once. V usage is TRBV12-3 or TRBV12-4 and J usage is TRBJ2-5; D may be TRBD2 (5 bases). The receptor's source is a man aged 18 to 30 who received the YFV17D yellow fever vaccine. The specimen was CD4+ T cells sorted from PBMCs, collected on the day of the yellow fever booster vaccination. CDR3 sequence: CASSGIAGTQYF. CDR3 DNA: TGTGCCAGCAGCGGGATAGCCGGGACCCAGTACTTC.